This T cell receptor beta chain came from a study of T cells after yellow fever vaccination. General study results and limits: The secondary response was weaker but peaked faster, day 5 versus 15. Post-booster repertoires contained most primary-vaccination clones again (96% CD4, around 88% CD8).

The germline gives CDR1 MNHEY, CDR2 SVGAGI. V lost 2 bases and J lost 0, with 15 bases in between. The CDR3 totals 17 residues. Comments on this clonotype: Its antigen is not identified.

Researchers made TCR cDNA using 5'RACE template switching, and this step added a universal primer site and UMIs. TCRdb reprocessed the 5' RACE reads with MiXCR, giving one entry per CDR3 protein. The data hold about 170,000 distinct CDR3 sequences, with 9.5% to 12% observed a single time. The sample consisted of CD8+ T cells sorted from PBMCs, taken 15 days after the yellow fever booster vaccination. This sequence was found in a man between 18 and 35 years old who received the YFV17D yellow fever vaccine. The J gene is TRBJ2-3, the V gene TRBV6-5; weak D call: TRBD2 (5 bases). The CDR3 nucleotides are TGTGCCAGCAGTTACCGCGGACTCGGGATTAGCACAGATACGCAGTATTTT. Its protein product is CASSYRGLGISTDTQYF.